The present entry profiles one T cell receptor beta chain with its context. What antigen it recognizes has not been identified. Per-base qualities were not stored, and no clone one base away is much larger. The junction carries 15 bases between V and J, which are trimmed by 3 bases and 3 bases respectively. Its CDR3 holds 15 amino acids, cysteine through phenylalanine. The kept DNA is CDR3 alone, 45 bases in frame from the first base. The germline V gene provides CDR1 MNHEY and CDR2 SVGAGI. This entry comes from a study of T cell responses to AZD1222 COVID-19 vaccine (dated by TCRdb to about 2021). Describing the broader study: A total of around 240 trial participants underwent TCR sequencing, of whom roughly 210 received two doses of AZD1222 and about 26 received two doses of the MenACWY control vaccine. Trial participants were enrolled by age into 18-55, 56-69 and 70-plus year subgroups, with around 140, 26 and 57 TCR-sequenced participants respectively. The paper as a whole reports these results and caveats: Participants were mostly white British and included more females than males, and it was suggested by the authors that clonal diversity may have been underestimated. CD4 TCRs associated with the vaccine covered the entire spike protein, and the dominant responses were in regions 160-218 and 743-854. In the small 56-69-year group, the increase in depth fell short of significance, most likely because of low power. Epitopes outside the regions mutated in the B.1.351 and B.1.1.7 variants were reportedly recognized by nearly half of the unique spike-specific TCRs. No day 14 peak-response samples were available, so repertoires were characterized only after the peak T cell response. Conclusions about previously exposed vaccinees are limited because only six or seven AZD1222 recipients were SARS-CoV-2 seropositive at baseline. A significant rise in spike-specific TCR breadth and depth was observed after two AZD1222 doses relative to day 0 and relative to MenACWY recipients.

The CDR3 regions of human TCRbeta chains were analyzed by immunosequencing. The study's processing was this. TCRs in the repertoires were compared against a reference library of SARS-CoV-2-specific TCRs that had been generated with the MIRA antigen-specificity platform. Breadth was defined as the fraction of unique TCRs that were SARS-CoV-2-associated, and depth was defined as the fraction of total T cells that were SARS-CoV-2-associated. Using the MIRA data, each spike-specific TCR was mapped to the spike region that the TCR reacts to and placed in a CD4 or CD8 class. Log10-transformed breadth and depth values were compared by one-way ANOVA with Sidak's multiple comparisons tests. Held by TCRdb, this immuneACCESS table contains in-frame sequences only and omits some clones. Under half of the omission traces to an unresolved V gene where checked; the cause of the rest is unknown. V, J and clone size are taken as reported in that table, and D and trimming were inferred from the DNA itself. This sample holds some 180,000 clones; about 93% were observed only once. The biggest ten clones account for around 1.9% of the sample.

Per the publication, the time point label means: about 28 days (+/-7) after the second vaccine dose. AZD1222 recipients with second doses at about 4 weeks or about 12 weeks were pooled, because spike-specific TCR depth and breadth did not differ between schedules. Samples from vaccinated people were obtained from the UK trials COV001 and COV002, which included a single-blind randomized controlled phase 2/3 trial of AZD1222 (ChAdOx1 nCoV-19) in healthy adults. Trial participant PBMC samples were collected at day 0 and day 28 after the second dose for TCRbeta chain sequencing. Sequencing was performed on peripheral blood, taken 28 days after the second AZD1222 dose. This chain is built from TRBV6-5 and TRBJ2-7; a tentative D match to TRBD1 spans 5 bases. The TCR sequence derives from an adult who received the AZD1222 COVID-19 vaccine. The nucleotide sequence is TGTGCCAGCAGTTATAATTTAGACAGTAGCTACGAGCAGTACTTC. This translates into CASSYNLDSSYEQYF.